This T cell receptor (beta chain) comes out of a study of blood T cell repertoires in COVID-19 (dated by TCRdb to the early 2020s). In terms of the full investigation: Samples from collaborators originated in the United States, Italy and Spain and spanned both the acute and convalescent phases of COVID-19. The prospective study material was composed of cDNA or gDNA derived from T cells, B-cell-depleted T cells, or PBMCs. Subjects who had been exposed to COVID-19, were actively infected with it, or had recovered from it provided the deeply sampled blood TCRbeta repertoires that made up the dataset. The repertoires were made available in a free public database intended to serve as a resource for research on the immune response to SARS-CoV-2. Samples came from the ongoing ImmuneRACE study (first 160 participants) plus 1,254 subjects from 6 global collaborators. The sample metadata nearly always contained a de-identified subject ID, COVID-19 status, age in years and sex. Where available, HLA class I and class II types were taken from metadata supplied by the sample provider and were not determined by assay-based typing.

The CDR1 and CDR2 encoded by the germline V gene are SGHTA and FQGTGA. Germline trimming: 5 bases from V, 3 bases from J; junction bases outside gene matches: 6. The cysteine opens and the phenylalanine closes a CDR3 of 16 amino acids. Of all the DNA, just the CDR3 is kept, 48 bases in frame from base 1. Broad study findings and their caveats: The quantity of clinical and demographic metadata differed by source and by participant and was supplied without curation.

Comments on this clone: Its antigen remains unidentified. Qualities for individual bases were not recorded, and no much larger clone is one base off.

TCRbeta CDR3 regions were amplified from genomic DNA using the immunoSEQ Assay, a bias-controlled multiplex PCR. In the authors' own workflow: Nucleated cell counts per sample were estimated from amplification of reference gene primers within the assay. To quantify the absolute abundance of each unique TCRbeta CDR3 rearrangement, sequence reads were collapsed and filtered. Productive Simpson clonality was computed per sample as the square root of Simpson's diversity index over productive rearrangements. TCRdb provides this immuneACCESS table in a form limited to in-frame rearrangements. Some clones are lacking; in checked studies, under half of them reflect an unresolved V gene, and why the rest are absent is not known. V, J and clone size derive from that table, while D and trimming were established from the DNA sequence. This sample holds about 320,000 clones; about nine tenths were observed only once. The ten largest clonotypes hold about 5% of the sample.

Participants in the prospective study were enrolled through a virtual design, were aged 18 to 89 years, and lived in about 25 United States geographic areas. To assign participants to cohorts, the prospective study relied on clinical history that participants themselves reported in a screening survey and a study questionnaire. ImmuneRACE Cohort 3 recovered participants were defined by two consecutive negative NP/OP PCR tests, healthcare professional clearance, or symptom resolution. Each participant in the prospective study had whole blood, serum and a nasopharyngeal or oropharyngeal swab collected by mobile phlebotomists. Prospective study participants could optionally give additional blood draws and questionnaires over a 2-month period. Before DNA extraction, blood samples from the prospective study were shipped at room temperature or frozen.

The chain uses TRBV7-3 and TRBJ2-2, and TRBD1 matches 10 of the central bases. This sequence was found in a man in his fifties or sixties who had recovered from COVID-19. Sequencing was carried out using PBMCs or T cells enriched from blood (not recorded which). The sequenced DNA is TGTGCCAGCAGCCCCGCGGACAGGGGGTACACCGGGGAGCTGTTTTTT. It is translated as CASSPADRGYTGELFF.